The rows below give T cell receptor beta chains drawn from one sample of a study of blood T cell repertoires in COVID-19. Some clones are missing from TCRdb's copy, which holds only in-frame ones; the method was immunoSEQ multiplex PCR. Counted here are about 210,000 clones, 89% occurring once; the ten biggest clones make up 4% to 5.5%. Sequencing used peripheral blood. The origin of the receptors is a woman in her thirties or forties with acute or convalescent COVID-19. The CDR3 runs from the conserved cysteine through the conserved F or W. The D gene is left open where the match is weak. Clone sizes are given selectively: once, few, many, or a class where the clone is expanded.

j_call,d_call,clone_size,v_call,cdr3_nt,cdr3_aa
TRBJ1-1,TRBD1,NA,TRBV27,TGTGCCAGCAATCCCCAGGGGGCTAATGAAGCTTTCTTT,CASNPQGANEAFF
TRBJ1-4,TRBD1,NA,TRBV19,TGTGCCAGTACCCGACAGGGCCCGGCAACTAATGAAAAACTGTTTTTT,CASTRQGPATNEKLFF
TRBJ1-4,NA,NA,TRBV21-1,TGTGCCAGCAGCAAAGCCGGGACAGGGACCAAGGAAAAACTGTTTTTT,CASSKAGTGTKEKLFF
TRBJ1-3,TRBD1,NA,TRBV25-1,TGTGCCAGCAGTGAATCGGACAGGGGGCCTGGAAACACCATATATTTT,CASSESDRGPGNTIYF
TRBJ2-5,NA,NA,TRBV5-1,TGCGCCAGCAGCTTAGAGCAAGAGACCCAGTACTTC,CASSLEQETQYF
TRBJ1-1,NA,NA,TRBV6-5,TGTGCCACCTTCGACCAGGGTGCGGCTTTCTTT,CATFDQGAAFF
TRBJ2-3,NA,NA,TRBV7-6,TGTGCCAGCAGCTTAATCCAGGGGCCCACAGATACGCAGTATTTT,CASSLIQGPTDTQYF
TRBJ2-5,TRBD2,once,TRBV3-1/TRBV3-2,TGTGCCAGCAGCCCACGGACTAGCGGGGGGGGTCAAGAGACCCAGTACTTC,CASSPRTSGGGQETQYF
TRBJ2-1,TRBD2,NA,TRBV6-5,TGTGCCAGCAGTCGGACCGGGACTAGCGGGTATGAGCAGTTCTTC,CASSRTGTSGYEQFF
TRBJ1-1,NA,NA,TRBV6-2/TRBV6-3,TGTGCCAGCAGTTACGCGGCCTACCGGAGCGGGGCCACTGAAGCTTTCTTT,CASSYAAYRSGATEAFF
TRBJ1-3,NA,once,TRBV18,TGTGCCAGCTCACCATCCGGAGACACCATATATTTT,CASSPSGDTIYF
TRBJ2-5,TRBD2,NA,TRBV11-2,TGTGCCAGCAGCTTAGATGGGACTACCCTAGAGACCCAGTACTTC,CASSLDGTTLETQYF
TRBJ1-6,TRBD1,NA,TRBV2,TGTGCCAGCAGTGAAAGGGGACAGAAGGATCCCCTCCACTTT,CASSERGQKDPLHF
TRBJ1-2,TRBD1,NA,TRBV7-9,TGTGCCAGCAGCACGACAGGGAACTATGGCTACACCTTC,CASSTTGNYGYTF
TRBJ2-3,TRBD1,NA,TRBV29-1,TGCAGTACGCTAAGGGACAGGGCGTCAGATACGCAGTATTTT,CSTLRDRASDTQYF
TRBJ2-1,NA,NA,TRBV27,TGTGCCAGCAGTTTAAGGACAGTTTCCTACAATGAGCAGTTCTTC,CASSLRTVSYNEQFF
TRBJ1-1,NA,NA,TRBV6-5,TGTGCCAGCAGTTACTCGGGGGCCATGACTGAAGCTTTCTTT,CASSYSGAMTEAFF
TRBJ2-5,NA,NA,TRBV13,TGTGCCAGCAGCTTAATGGAGGGCTACGGGACCCAGTACTTC,CASSLMEGYGTQYF
TRBJ2-2,TRBD2,once,TRBV7-6,TGTGCCAGCAGGGCGCCTAGCGGGGGGGCCGTCACCGGGGAGCTGTTTTTT,CASRAPSGGAVTGELFF
TRBJ1-1,NA,NA,TRBV15,TGTGCCACCAGCAGAGATTTGGGGGGATTTGAAGCTTTCTTT,CATSRDLGGFEAFF
TRBJ2-2,NA,NA,TRBV6-5,TGTGCCAGCAGCAGAGGGCCAGCATACACCGGGGAGCTGTTTTTT,CASSRGPAYTGELFF
TRBJ1-1,TRBD1,NA,TRBV4-1,TGCGCCAGCAGCCTCGGGACAGACCCGGGGTACACTGAAGCTTTCTTT,CASSLGTDPGYTEAFF
TRBJ1-5,NA,few,TRBV30,TGTGCCTGGAGTGTAAGGTCAGGGGGCAATCAGCCCCAGCATTTT,CAWSVRSGGNQPQHF
TRBJ2-5,TRBD2,once,TRBV5-1,TGCGCCAGCAGCTTATCCTTCGCGGGGGGGGAGACCCAGTACTTC,CASSLSFAGGETQYF
TRBJ1-1,NA,few,TRBV2,TGTGCCAGCAGTGAAGCGCTTCGGGTCTCTTTGGCTTTCTTT,CASSEALRVSLAFF
TRBJ1-2,NA,NA,TRBV5-1,TGCGCCAGCAGACTTAATGACAGGATGATTTATGGCTACACCTTC,CASRLNDRMIYGYTF
TRBJ1-5,NA,many,TRBV2,TGTGCCAGCAGGCAGGCCACGGGCAATCAGCCCCAGCATTTT,CASRQATGNQPQHF
TRBJ1-1,NA,NA,TRBV6-5,TGTGCCAGCACCCGCGGTTTAGGTGAAGCTTTCTTT,CASTRGLGEAFF
TRBJ1-5,NA,NA,TRBV6-5,TGTGCCAGCATGTTGACGAGGAATCAGCCCCAGCATTTT,CASMLTRNQPQHF